The 32 T cell receptor beta chains presented below share a single source sample, sequenced in a study of blood T cell repertoires in COVID-19. Sequencing was performed with immunoSEQ multiplex PCR; in TCRdb, only in-frame clones are kept and a portion is missing. Here the sample spans 150,000 to 200,000 clones, 88% being singletons. The sequencing sample was made of PBMCs or T cells enriched from blood (not recorded which). These receptor sequences come from a woman in her late teens or twenties who had recovered from COVID-19.

J is TRBJ2-1 and V is TRBV9, with a tentative D call TRBD2 (5 bases). The V end was cut by 2 bases, the J end by 9 bases, with 9 bases between. Germline V lookup: CDR1 SGDLS, CDR2 YYNGEE. The CDR3 consists of 12 residues. CDR3 in amino acids: CASSVTGSEQFF. In nucleotides, the CDR3 is TGTGCCAGCAGCGTCACGGGGTCTGAGCAGTTCTTC.

CDR3 residues: CASSPLSSSGTVDGYTF. The CDR3 DNA reads TGTGCCAGCTCACCACTGTCGTCCTCGGGGACAGTTGATGGCTACACCTTC. The V call is TRBV18, the J call TRBJ1-2; TRBD1 aligns across 7 bases. Germline V gene data show CDR1 as KGHSH and CDR2 as LQKENI. The CDR3 has 17 residues. The junction had 14 bases not matched to a gene; V was cut back by 1 base and J by 6 bases.

The chain is built from TRBV10-2 and TRBJ1-5, with D perhaps TRBD1 (5 bases). Looked up from germline, CDR1 is WSHSY and CDR2 is SAAADI. Trimming took off 5 bases at V and 8 bases at J, with 13 bases between the two ends. CDR3 length: 13 amino acids. Here the CDR3 DNA reads TGCGCCAGCAGTCCCACGGAGGGGAAGCCCCAGCATTTT. Translated, it gives CASSPTEGKPQHF.

The chain recombines TRBV7-2 with TRBJ2-3; D may be TRBD1 (6 bases). Trimming left V 2 bases short and J 1 base short, with 10 bases between. Germline V gives CDR1 SGHTA, CDR2 FQGNSA. CDR3 length: 15 amino acids. The CDR3 nucleotides are TGTGCCAGCAGCTTACAGGGGATAGGCACAGATACGCAGTATTTT. Residues: CASSLQGIGTDTQYF.

About this clone itself: At one of its ends the junction is not consistent with the germline gene, which may arise from a read error. This chain joins TRBV11-2 and TRBJ2-7, with D possibly matching TRBD1 (5 bases). Per the germline V gene, CDR1 is SGHAT and CDR2 is FQNNGV. CDR3 length: 14 residues. Here the CDR3 reads CASTKGERGSPIWF. The DNA of the CDR3 is TGTGCCAGCACCAAAGGCGAAAGGGGTAGTCCGATTTGGTTC.

This rearrangement joins TRBV6-7 to TRBJ1-2, with D hard to call. TRBV6-7 is an ORF; its function is uncertain. This CDR3 comprises 10 residues. Trimming shortened V by 8 bases and J by 8 bases, and 9 bases separated the two germline ends. The CDR3 region has the DNA TGTGCCAGCGGGCCCGAGGGCTACACCTTC. Its protein product is CASGPEGYTF.

This clone appeared a single time. The chain joins TRBV25-1 to TRBJ2-7; 7 positions agree with TRBD1. J gave up 9 bases and V 5 bases, and 7 bases lay outside the gene matches. Germline CDR1 reads MGHDK; CDR2 reads SYGVNS. There are 12 residues in the CDR3. CDR3 sequence reads: CASSHTGERQYF. For the CDR3, the DNA is TGTGCCAGCAGTCATACAGGGGAGCGGCAGTACTTC.

This chain connects TRBV11-2 to TRBJ2-5; no definite D call. The germline gives CDR1 SGHAT, CDR2 FQNNGV. The CDR3 length is 11 residues. Trimming pared 6 bases from V and 6 bases from J, leaving 8 bases between. CDR3: CASRVGQTQYF. DNA for the CDR3: TGTGCCAGCAGAGTGGGCCAGACCCAGTACTTC.

The CDR3 here is CASSDYDRSTDTQYF. CDR3 sequence (DNA): TGTGCCAGCAGTGACTATGACAGGAGCACAGATACGCAGTATTTT. V is TRBV6-4 and J is TRBJ2-3; the D gene is possibly TRBD1 (6 bases). Trimming pared 1 base from V and 0 bases from J, leaving 8 bases between. Germline V gene sequence: CDR1 MRHNA, CDR2 SNTAGT. This CDR3 has 15 residues.

This clone turned up a few times. The J gene is TRBJ2-7, the V gene TRBV5-4; a possible D gene is TRBD2 (6 bases). Germline V lookup: CDR1 SGHNT, CDR2 YYREEE (reference sequence). This CDR3 is 12 amino acids long. The V end lost 4 bases, the J end lost 7 bases, and 12 bases lay between the germline ends. CDR3 nucleotides: TGTGCCAGCAGCCTGGGGACTTGGGAGCAGTACTTC. This encodes CASSLGTWEQYF.

The chain joins TRBV9 to TRBJ2-1, with 12 nucleotides matching TRBD2. V was pared by 2 bases and J by 7 bases, with 7 bases of the junction left unmatched. Per the germline V gene, CDR1 is SGDLS and CDR2 is YYNGEE. This CDR3 is 16 amino acids long. CDR3: CASSVGGLAGGNEQFF. The DNA of the CDR3 is TGTGCCAGCAGCGTCGGGGGACTAGCGGGTGGAAATGAGCAGTTCTTC.

The CDR3 here is CASSQITGDQPQHF. In DNA, the CDR3 is TGTGCCAGCAGCCAAATTACGGGAGATCAGCCCCAGCATTTT. The gene calls are TRBV3-1 (or the pseudogene TRBV3-2) and TRBJ1-5, with unresolved D. Trimming took off 2 bases at V and 5 bases at J, with 10 bases between the two ends. Germline V gives CDR1 LGHDT, CDR2 YNNKEL (reference sequence). CDR3 length: 14 residues.

The chain employs TRBV6-2 or TRBV6-3 and TRBJ2-7; D is perhaps TRBD1 (6 bases). Germline V CDR1 and CDR2: MNHEY, SVGEGT. The CDR3 extends over 16 amino acids. Trimming pared 7 bases from V and 2 bases from J, leaving 21 bases between. This chain's CDR3 is CASNPHDHRETYEQYF. CDR3 coding DNA: TGTGCCAGCAACCCCCACGATCACAGGGAAACCTACGAGCAGTACTTC.

The rearrangement joins TRBV28 to TRBJ1-2; 8 positions match TRBD1. The CDR3 runs to 15 residues. Germline lookup yields CDR1 MDHEN and CDR2 SYDVKM. After removal of 2 bases from V and 1 base from J, the junction contained 3 bases not matched to a gene. The CDR3, as DNA: TGTGCCAGCAGTTTAGGGGACAGGATTAACTATGGCTACACCTTC. It yields the protein CASSLGDRINYGYTF.

The V call is TRBV4-1, the J call TRBJ2-5; a possible D gene is TRBD1 (6 bases). This CDR3 has 15 amino acids. The ends were cut back, 4 bases at V and 2 bases at J, with 14 bases in the middle. Germline V gene lookup returns CDR1 MGHRA and CDR2 YSYEKL. The CDR3 spells CASSRLDREQETQYF. The CDR3 bases are TGCGCCAGCAGCCGGCTGGACAGAGAACAAGAGACCCAGTACTTC.

This clone was recorded only once. The J gene is TRBJ2-7, the V gene TRBV7-9; tentative D call: TRBD2 (5 bases). Trimming cost V 5 bases and J 0 bases, with 14 bases left between them. CDR1 SEHNR and CDR2 FQNEAQ come from the germline V gene (reference sequence). CDR3 length: 15 residues. CDR3 DNA sequence: TGTGCCAGCAGCCTCGGGGATCCTAGCTCCTACGAGCAGTACTTC. This translates into CASSLGDPSSYEQYF.

The rearrangement links TRBV28 to TRBJ2-1; D is unresolved. The CDR3 contains 10 residues. Germline CDR1 MDHEN, CDR2 SYDVKM. The germline V and J ends were trimmed by 4 bases and 8 bases, with 3 bases remaining between them. This CDR3 is CASSSYEQFF. The CDR3 nucleotides read TGTGCCAGCAGTTCTTATGAGCAGTTCTTC.

The CDR3 sequence is CASSFRLTGELFF. The CDR3 DNA sequence: TGTGCCAGCAGCTTTCGTTTGACCGGGGAGCTGTTTTTT. The genes are TRBV7-6 and TRBJ2-2; no definite D call. In germline, CDR1 is SGHVS, CDR2 FNYEAQ. The V end lost 3 bases, the J end lost 5 bases, and 7 bases lay between the germline ends. The CDR3 runs to 13 residues.

V and J are TRBV28 and TRBJ1-4, with D perhaps TRBD1 (5 bases). The germline V gene encodes CDR1 MDHEN and CDR2 SYDVKM. The CDR3 is 15 amino acids. The V gene lost 1 base and the J gene lost 5 bases, with 11 bases spanning the gap. The CDR3, as DNA: TGTGCCAGCAGTTTATCCTCCAGGGTAAATGAAAAACTGTTTTTT. Translating it yields CASSLSSRVNEKLFF.

The chain recombines TRBV28 with TRBJ1-5, with TRBD1 matching 7 bases. The V gene's germline CDR1 is MDHEN and CDR2 SYDVKM. This CDR3 is built from 15 residues. V was clipped by 7 bases and J by 3 bases; unmatched bases: 9. CDR3 DNA: TGTGCCAGCACTCACCCAGGACAGGTCAATCAGCCCCAGCATTTT. Translated: CASTHPGQVNQPQHF.

The CDR3 sequence is CASSRHEGGADFSYGYTF. The CDR3 coding sequence is TGCGCCAGCAGTCGCCATGAGGGGGGGGCGGATTTTAGCTATGGCTACACCTTC. The rearrangement joins TRBV23-1 to TRBJ1-2, with D perhaps TRBD1 (6 bases). TRBV23-1 is given ORF status, its function remaining uncertain. This CDR3 comprises 18 residues. V gave up 4 bases and J gave up 4 bases, with 25 bases separating them.

The genes are TRBV2 and TRBJ2-7; D is perhaps TRBD2 (6 bases). V was cut by 3 bases and J by 2 bases, with 11 bases left in between. The CDR3 has 14 residues. Germline V gene data show CDR1 as SNHLY and CDR2 as FYNNEI. CDR3 nucleotide sequence: TGTGCCAGCAGTGAGGGCGGGGAAACCTACGAGCAGTACTTC. This translates into CASSEGGETYEQYF.

The rearrangement joins TRBV6-6 to TRBJ1-1, with D possibly being TRBD1 (6 bases). This CDR3 has 17 residues. Germline CDR1 reads MNHNY; CDR2 reads SVGAGI (reference sequence). V gave up 5 bases and J gave up 0 bases, with 19 bases separating them. This CDR3 is CASSQYAGGQLNTEAFF. DNA for the CDR3: TGTGCCAGCAGTCAATATGCCGGAGGACAGCTGAACACTGAAGCTTTCTTT.

This chain joins TRBV7-9 and TRBJ1-2, with D uncertain. The V end lost 3 bases, the J end lost 5 bases, and 4 bases lay between the germline ends. In germline, CDR1 is SEHNR, CDR2 FQNEAQ (reference sequence). The CDR3 is 11 amino acids. Written as DNA, the CDR3 is TGTGCCAGCAGCTTCAGTTATGGCTACACCTTC. This gives the protein CASSFSYGYTF.

The rearrangement links TRBV14 to TRBJ1-6, with D uncertain. Germline V gives CDR1 SGHDN, CDR2 FVKESK. The CDR3 is 14 residues long. Deletions cut 0 bases from V and 7 bases from J, with 7 bases between. CDR3 DNA: TGTGCCAGCAGCCAAGAGCTATCGAATTCACCCCTCCACTTT. Amino acids: CASSQELSNSPLHF. The full variable domain, in which reference TRBV14 and TRBJ1-6 provide the parts outside the CDR3, is EAGVTQFPSHSVIEKGQTVTLRCDPISGHDNLYWYRRVMGKEIKFLLHFVKESKQDESGMPNNRFLAERTGGTYSTLKVQPAELEDSGVYFCASSQELSNSPLHFGNGTRLTVT.

The V call is TRBV19, the J call TRBJ2-2; D gene unclear. This CDR3 region has 12 residues. V lost 6 bases and J 2 bases, leaving 4 bases between the germline ends. Germline V CDR1 and CDR2: LNHDA, SQIVND (reference sequence). The CDR3 protein is CASRSNTGELFF. The CDR3 coding sequence is TGTGCCAGTAGGAGTAACACCGGGGAGCTGTTTTTT.

The chain employs TRBV5-1 and TRBJ1-3; 7 nucleotides line up with TRBD1. Germline CDR1 is SGHRS and CDR2 is YFSETQ. This CDR3 is built from 16 residues. The ends lost 7 bases at V and 4 bases at J; junction bases unmatched: 14. CDR3 loop: CASDTYNRGWGNTIYF. The CDR3, as DNA: TGCGCCAGCGATACCTACAACAGGGGTTGGGGAAACACCATATATTTT.

The chain recombines TRBV2 with TRBJ1-5; D perhaps matches TRBD1 (5 bases). The germline CDR1 and CDR2 sequences are SNHLY and FYNNEI. This CDR3 has 14 residues. V was shortened by 6 bases and J by 6 bases, with 15 bases between the two germline ends. The CDR3 coding sequence is TGTGCCAGCAGGGTTGACAGCTCTGTTCAGCCCCAGCATTTT. Translating it yields CASRVDSSVQPQHF.

CDR3 sequence (DNA): TGTGCCACCGACGCCATGGAAAGCGGGACCCAAGAGACCCAGTACTTC. Translating gives CATDAMESGTQETQYF. This chain connects TRBV28 to TRBJ2-5, with 7 bases lining up with TRBD2. Trimming at V came to 10 bases and at J to 1 base, leaving 15 bases not matched to a gene. Germline values: CDR1 MDHEN, CDR2 SYDVKM. The CDR3 is 16 amino acids.

This chain joins TRBV24-1 and TRBJ1-3; 8 nucleotides agree with TRBD1. Germline values: CDR1 KGHDR, CDR2 SFDVKD. This CDR3 has 15 amino acids. Trimming removed 6 bases from V and 1 base from J; junction bases left unmatched: 4. CDR3: CATSPGQGSGNTIYF. The CDR3 DNA reads TGTGCCACCAGTCCTGGACAGGGATCTGGAAACACCATATATTTT.

The chain is built from TRBV5-1 and TRBJ2-7; TRBD1 aligns across 7 bases. The ends lost 5 bases at V and 0 bases at J; junction bases unmatched: 2. CDR1 SGHRS and CDR2 YFSETQ come from the germline V gene. The CDR3 is 13 residues long. CDR3 sequence (DNA): TGCGCCAGCAGGGGACAGTACTCCTACGAGCAGTACTTC. Translated: CASRGQYSYEQYF. Full variable domain (remainder filled in from reference TRBV5-1 and TRBJ2-7): KAGVTQTPRYLIKTRGQQVTLSCSPISGHRSVSWYQQTPGQGLQFLFEYFSETQRNKGNFPGRFSGRQFSNSRSEMNVSTLELGDSALYLCASRGQYSYEQYFGPGTRLTVT.

This chain uses TRBV10-1 with TRBJ2-7; 8 bases fit TRBD2. From germline, CDR1 is WNHNN and CDR2 SYGVQD (reference sequence). J gave up 4 bases and V 0 bases, and 5 bases lay outside the gene matches. The CDR3 spans 15 residues. CDR3 residues: CASSESSGGEYEQYF. The CDR3 nucleotides read TGCGCCAGCAGTGAGTCATCGGGGGGGGAATACGAGCAGTACTTC.